These 3 T cell receptor beta chains originate from one sample sequenced in a study of cytomegalovirus exposure and HLA in healthy donors. The method was immunoSEQ multiplex PCR; TCRdb's version includes in-frame clones alone and lacks a portion of them. The table lists under 250,000 clones, roughly 77% of them singletons. The sequencing sample was made of PBMCs. These receptors originate from a woman aged 25 to 45 in good health and CMV-seronegative.

The chain combines TRBV5-1 with TRBJ2-7; TRBD1 matches 7 bases. Germline values: CDR1 SGHRS, CDR2 YFSETQ. V dropped 7 bases and J dropped 7; count of bases not matched to a gene: 8. CDR3 length: 12 residues. The CDR3 region has the DNA TGCGCCAGCCGGGGACAGTCCGGAGAGCAGTACTTC. Translated: CASRGQSGEQYF.

The chain has TRBV5-1 and TRBJ1-2, with D hard to call. CDR1 SGHRS and CDR2 YFSETQ come from the germline V gene. This CDR3 is built from 15 residues. The ends were cut back, 0 bases at V and 6 bases at J, with 15 bases in the middle. The DNA for the CDR3 is TGCGCCAGCAGCTTGGCGATCTTGGGGAGAGATGGCTACACCTTC. Translated: CASSLAILGRDGYTF.

In this sample, this clone turned up once. V and J are TRBV5-1 and TRBJ2-1, with 8 bases aligning to TRBD2. This CDR3 comprises 15 residues. With 0 bases clipped from V and 3 bases from J, the junction kept 2 bases outside the gene matches. The germline V gene encodes CDR1 SGHRS and CDR2 YFSETQ. This CDR3 is CASSLGGTSYNEQFF. The CDR3 DNA is TGCGCCAGCAGCTTGGGAGGGACTAGCTACAATGAGCAGTTCTTC. The variable domain in full, completed from reference TRBV5-1 and TRBJ2-1, reads KAGVTQTPRYLIKTRGQQVTLSCSPISGHRSVSWYQQTPGQGLQFLFEYFSETQRNKGNFPGRFSGRQFSNSRSEMNVSTLELGDSALYLCASSLGGTSYNEQFFGPGTRLTVL.